A selection of T cell receptor beta chains follows, all from one sample in a study of a mutant IDH1 vaccine in newly diagnosed glioma. Clones were read by immunoSEQ multiplex PCR, and TCRdb kept only the in-frame ones, dropping some. The sample includes roughly 86,000 clones, approximately 89% of them seen just once. Antigen specificity for these receptors is unknown. The sample here was PBMCs, taken from a glioma patient whose treatment included an IDH1 peptide vaccine. Receptors were obtained from a woman in her 50s with glioma. CDR3s include the opening cysteine and the closing phenylalanine or tryptophan. A D gene is named only where the DNA matches it firmly. Part of the rows lack a size; the others show once, few, many or a class for expanded clones.

size: NA
D: TRBD2
J: TRBJ2-7
V: TRBV18
CDR3: CASSPPIETSGFLLSYEQYF
DNA: TGTGCCAGCTCACCACCGATCGAGACTAGCGGGTTCCTTCTCTCCTACGAGCAGTACTTC

size: NA
D: TRBD2
J: TRBJ2-1
V: TRBV12-5
CDR3: CASGLVGGIAGPSYNEQFF
DNA: TGTGCTAGTGGTTTGGTAGGCGGGATAGCGGGACCCTCCTACAATGAGCAGTTCTTC

size: NA
D: NA
J: TRBJ2-7
V: TRBV28
CDR3: CASSWAAYEQYF
DNA: TGTGCCAGCAGTTGGGCCGCCTACGAGCAGTACTTC

size: NA
D: NA
J: TRBJ2-3
V: TRBV11-2
CDR3: CASLQDTQYF
DNA: TGTGCCAGCTTGCAAGATACGCAGTATTTT

size: NA
D: TRBD1
J: TRBJ1-6
V: TRBV2
CDR3: CASRQGLPYNSPLHF
DNA: TGTGCCAGCAGACAGGGGTTACCCTATAATTCACCCCTCCACTTT

size: NA
D: NA
J: TRBJ2-5
V: TRBV5-6
CDR3: CASSLGQQGETQYF
DNA: TGTGCCAGCAGCTTGGGACAACAGGGAGAGACCCAGTACTTC

size: NA
D: NA
J: TRBJ1-4
V: TRBV28
CDR3: CASSFGLTATNEKLFF
DNA: TGTGCCAGCAGTTTTGGCCTTACTGCAACTAATGAAAAACTGTTTTTT

size: NA
D: NA
J: TRBJ2-7
V: TRBV7-9
CDR3: CASSSRVTYEQYF
DNA: TGTGCCAGCAGCTCAAGGGTGACCTACGAGCAGTACTTC

size: NA
D: TRBD1
J: TRBJ2-2
V: TRBV9
CDR3: CASSVAGGNTGELFF
DNA: TGTGCCAGCAGCGTCGCAGGGGGTAACACCGGGGAGCTGTTTTTT

size: NA
D: TRBD1
J: TRBJ2-2
V: TRBV27
CDR3: CASSHPTGGDTGELFF
DNA: TGTGCCAGCAGTCATCCGACAGGGGGTGACACCGGGGAGCTGTTTTTT

size: NA
D: NA
J: TRBJ1-4
V: TRBV28
CDR3: CASSWDPANEKLFF
DNA: TGTGCCAGCAGTTGGGACCCGGCTAATGAAAAACTGTTTTTT

size: NA
D: NA
J: TRBJ2-2
V: TRBV28
CDR3: CASSPSHRNTGELFF
DNA: TGTGCCAGCAGCCCTTCTCACCGGAACACCGGGGAGCTGTTTTTT

size: NA
D: NA
J: TRBJ2-7
V: TRBV5-1
CDR3: CASSFPVVGTKNEQYF
DNA: TGCGCCAGCAGCTTCCCCGTCGTAGGAACCAAAAACGAGCAGTACTTC

size: NA
D: NA
J: TRBJ1-5
V: TRBV28
CDR3: CATTLTGNLDQPQHF
DNA: TGTGCCACCACGCTGACAGGTAATTTAGATCAGCCCCAGCATTTT

size: NA
D: TRBD1
J: TRBJ1-1
V: TRBV9
CDR3: CASSVFAGGVDTEAFF
DNA: TGTGCCAGCAGCGTCTTCGCAGGGGGTGTCGACACTGAAGCTTTCTTT

size: NA
D: TRBD1
J: TRBJ1-5
V: TRBV19
CDR3: CASSIARTGVNQPQHF
DNA: TGTGCCAGTAGTATAGCCCGGACAGGGGTAAATCAGCCCCAGCATTTT

size: NA
D: NA
J: TRBJ1-4
V: TRBV10-3
CDR3: CAISELGNEKLFF
DNA: TGTGCCATCAGTGAGCTGGGCAATGAAAAACTGTTTTTT

size: NA
D: NA
J: TRBJ1-4
V: TRBV2
CDR3: CASSGENEKLFF
DNA: TGTGCCAGCAGTGGGGAGAATGAAAAACTGTTTTTT

size: NA
D: NA
J: TRBJ1-1
V: TRBV27
CDR3: CASSLYPGHTEAFF
DNA: TGTGCCAGCAGTTTGTACCCGGGGCACACTGAAGCTTTCTTT

size: NA
D: TRBD2
J: TRBJ2-3
V: TRBV5-1
CDR3: CASSPTASGRAADTQYF
DNA: TGCGCCAGCAGCCCCACGGCTAGCGGGAGGGCCGCGGATACGCAGTATTTT

size: NA
D: NA
J: TRBJ2-5
V: TRBV28
CDR3: CASSFEKGTLQETQYF
DNA: TGTGCCAGCAGTTTTGAAAAAGGGACACTACAAGAGACCCAGTACTTC

size: NA
D: NA
J: TRBJ1-1
V: TRBV6-5
CDR3: CASRRTEDTEAFF
DNA: TGTGCCAGTCGACGGACGGAAGACACTGAAGCTTTCTTT

size: NA
D: NA
J: TRBJ2-7
V: TRBV10-1
CDR3: CASSDRVGGAIYEQYF
DNA: TGCGCCAGCAGTGATCGGGTGGGGGGAGCCATCTACGAGCAGTACTTC

size: NA
D: NA
J: TRBJ2-7
V: TRBV5-1
CDR3: CASSLSVTDSSYEQYF
DNA: TGCGCCAGCAGCCTTTCAGTAACGGATAGCTCCTACGAGCAGTACTTC

size: NA
D: NA
J: TRBJ1-1
V: TRBV6-5
CDR3: CASSRTTLMNTEAFF
DNA: TGTGCCAGCAGTCGGACCACACTAATGAACACTGAAGCTTTCTTT

size: NA
D: NA
J: TRBJ2-5
V: TRBV5-1
CDR3: CASSLMLAQQETQYF
DNA: TGCGCCAGCAGCTTGATGCTAGCGCAACAAGAGACCCAGTACTTC

size: NA
D: NA
J: TRBJ1-5
V: TRBV10-3
CDR3: CAISEARDQPQHF
DNA: TGTGCCATCAGTGAGGCGAGGGATCAGCCCCAGCATTTT

size: NA
D: NA
J: TRBJ2-2
V: TRBV7-9
CDR3: CASSYGQTGELFF
DNA: TGTGCCAGCAGCTACGGACAGACTGGGGAGCTGTTTTTT

size: NA
D: TRBD1
J: TRBJ2-3
V: TRBV6-1
CDR3: CASRDRGQTDTQYF
DNA: TGTGCCAGCAGGGACAGGGGTCAGACCGATACGCAGTATTTT

size: once
D: TRBD1
J: TRBJ1-3
V: TRBV5-1
CDR3: CASSLVTGRGNTIYF
DNA: TGCGCCAGCAGCTTGGTGACAGGGAGGGGAAACACCATATATTTT

size: NA
D: NA
J: TRBJ2-2
V: TRBV11-2
CDR3: CASSFRGEAAGELFF
DNA: TGTGCCAGCAGCTTCCGAGGGGAGGCGGCCGGGGAGCTGTTTTTT

size: NA
D: NA
J: TRBJ1-3
V: TRBV7-2
CDR3: CASSGRWFSGNTIYF
DNA: TGTGCCAGCAGCGGCCGATGGTTCTCTGGAAACACCATATATTTT

size: once
D: NA
J: TRBJ1-2
V: TRBV20-1
CDR3: CSPDGYTF
DNA: TGCAGTCCCGATGGCTACACCTTC

size: NA
D: TRBD2
J: TRBJ2-3
V: TRBV27
CDR3: CASSLHPSSGGTDTQYF
DNA: TGTGCCAGCAGTTTACACCCCTCTTCGGGAGGAACAGATACGCAGTATTTT

size: NA
D: NA
J: TRBJ2-2
V: TRBV2
CDR3: CASRVGGELFF
DNA: TGTGCCAGCAGGGTCGGCGGGGAGCTGTTTTTT

size: NA
D: NA
J: TRBJ2-3
V: TRBV5-5
CDR3: CASTTPRPGRPTDTQYF
DNA: TGTGCCAGCACCACCCCCCGCCCCGGACGACCCACAGATACGCAGTATTTT

size: NA
D: NA
J: TRBJ1-1
V: TRBV19
CDR3: CASKDMENTEAFF
DNA: TGTGCCAGTAAAGATATGGAGAACACTGAAGCTTTCTTT

size: once
D: NA
J: TRBJ2-7
V: TRBV19
CDR3: CASSSSRDSPYEQYF
DNA: TGTGCCAGTAGTTCTTCGCGGGACAGCCCCTACGAGCAGTACTTC

size: NA
D: NA
J: TRBJ1-2
V: TRBV27
CDR3: CAAGRPGYTF
DNA: TGTGCCGCCGGCAGGCCCGGCTACACCTTC

size: NA
D: NA
J: TRBJ2-5
V: TRBV5-4
CDR3: CASSPGGSGETQYF
DNA: TGTGCCAGCAGCCCTGGGGGGAGTGGAGAGACCCAGTACTTC

size: NA
D: NA
J: TRBJ2-7
V: TRBV9
CDR3: CASSVGGDPKEQYF
DNA: TGTGCCAGCAGCGTAGGAGGGGATCCCAAGGAGCAGTACTTC

size: NA
D: NA
J: TRBJ1-6
V: TRBV29-1
CDR3: CSDRVPSYNSPLHF
DNA: TGCAGCGACCGGGTACCCTCCTATAATTCACCCCTCCACTTT